This T cell receptor (beta chain) came from a study of cytomegalovirus exposure and HLA in healthy donors. For the study at large: A prior analysis found about 120 million unique TCR beta sequences from 150 million to 200 million T cells. Among approximately 400 genotyped donors, roughly 80% fell in the Caucasian-associated ancestry cluster.

A multiplex PCR was run with 60 Vbeta primers and 13 Jbeta primers. The data were produced by immunoSEQ multiplex PCR, yet TCRdb's version contains in-frame clones alone and is incomplete. The data contain around 68,000 clones, around 72% of them seen just once; the ten biggest clones take up just under 7.5%. As regards this clone: Its antigen is undetermined.

The CDR3 covers 17 residues. The V end was cut by 4 bases, the J end by 0 bases, with 15 bases between. Per the germline V gene, CDR1 is LGHNA and CDR2 is YNFKEQ. Study-level points and caveats: The study recorded 150 to 200 TCR beta chains that were cytomegalovirus-associated.

V and J are TRBV4-2 and TRBJ2-2; D gene uncertain. This sequence was found in a woman aged 25-40 years in good health and CMV-seropositive. Material: PBMCs. The CDR3 here is CASSPPRRTANTGELFF. CDR3 nucleotides: TGTGCCAGCAGCCCGCCGCGAAGAACGGCGAACACCGGGGAGCTGTTTTTT.